Listed below are T cell receptor beta chains from one sample, sequenced in a study of blood T cell repertoires in COVID-19. Some clones are missing from TCRdb's copy, which holds only in-frame ones; the method was immunoSEQ multiplex PCR. The sample carries 400,000 or so clones, around 90% recorded once. The specimen was peripheral blood. These receptors originate from a man aged 18 to 30 with COVID-19, enrolled during active disease. The CDR3 runs from the conserved cysteine through the conserved F or W. D genes are given only for firm matches. Size values are once, few and many counts, or a class for expanded clones, and some rows have none.

NA	TRBV3-1/TRBV3-2	NA	TRBJ2-7	CASSQDWGRGGEQYF	TGTGCCAGCAGCCAAGATTGGGGCAGGGGTGGGGAGCAGTACTTC
TRBD2	TRBV18	few	TRBJ2-7	CASSRKWDYHYEQYF	TGTGCCAGCTCACGGAAATGGGACTACCACTACGAGCAGTACTTC
TRBD1	TRBV2	NA	TRBJ1-2	CASSLDRGYGYTF	TGTGCCAGCAGCCTGGACAGGGGCTATGGCTACACCTTC
TRBD1	TRBV18	NA	TRBJ1-5	CASSPGQGNNQPQHF	TGTGCCAGCTCCCCTGGACAGGGAAACAATCAGCCCCAGCATTTT
TRBD1	TRBV10-3	NA	TRBJ2-2	CATGTANTGELFF	TGTGCCACCGGGACAGCGAACACCGGGGAGCTGTTTTTT
TRBD2	TRBV7-9	few	TRBJ2-5	CASSLDGLAGGIKYF	TGTGCCAGCAGCTTAGACGGACTAGCGGGGGGGATAAAGTACTTC
NA	TRBV4-2	NA	TRBJ1-1	CASSQDTAEAFF	TGTGCCAGCAGCCAAGATACAGCTGAAGCTTTCTTT
NA	TRBV11-2	NA	TRBJ2-5	CASSLVLSVQETQYF	TGTGCCAGCAGCTTAGTTTTATCGGTTCAAGAGACCCAGTACTTC
TRBD2	TRBV5-1	NA	TRBJ2-3	CASSSSSAAGGSTDTQYF	TGCGCCAGCAGCTCGTCTTCCGCAGCGGGAGGAAGCACAGATACGCAGTATTTT
TRBD1	TRBV7-8	NA	TRBJ2-3	CASSQDREHTDTQYF	TGTGCCAGCAGCCAAGACAGGGAGCACACAGATACGCAGTATTTT
NA	TRBV24-1	NA	TRBJ2-1	CATSDRRSSSYNEQFF	TGTGCCACCAGCGATCGGAGGAGTAGCTCCTACAATGAGCAGTTCTTC
TRBD1	TRBV13	NA	TRBJ2-1	CASSPRQGHVDEQFF	TGTGCCAGCAGCCCCCGACAGGGGCATGTCGATGAGCAGTTCTTC
NA	TRBV18	NA	TRBJ2-1	CASSPMTASYNEQFF	TGTGCCAGCTCACCAATGACAGCCTCCTACAATGAGCAGTTCTTC
TRBD1	TRBV2	NA	TRBJ2-7	CASSRDSTTYEQYF	TGTGCCAGCAGTCGGGACAGCACGACCTACGAGCAGTACTTC
NA	TRBV23-1	NA	TRBJ1-5	CASSNFDGLNQPQHF	TGCGCCAGCAGTAACTTCGACGGACTAAATCAGCCCCAGCATTTT
TRBD1	TRBV5-1	NA	TRBJ2-1	CASSLYRQGSINEQFF	TGCGCCAGCAGCTTGTATAGACAGGGGTCGATCAATGAGCAGTTCTTC
TRBD1	TRBV7-9	NA	TRBJ2-7	CASSRIGRQGAYEQYF	TGTGCCAGCAGCCGTATCGGCCGACAGGGGGCGTACGAGCAGTACTTC
NA	TRBV5-5	NA	TRBJ2-1	CASSEEPRWYNEQFF	TGTGCCAGCAGCGAGGAGCCCCGTTGGTACAATGAGCAGTTCTTC
NA	TRBV15	NA	TRBJ2-4	CATSESDRKNIQYF	TGTGCCACCAGCGAGTCGGACAGAAAAAACATTCAGTACTTC
NA	TRBV12-3/TRBV12-4	NA	TRBJ1-1	CASRPGETEAFF	TGTGCCAGCAGGCCAGGGGAGACTGAAGCTTTCTTT
NA	TRBV5-1	few	TRBJ1-2	CASSPAVGGYYGYTF	TGCGCCAGCAGCCCGGCGGTGGGTGGTTACTATGGCTACACCTTC
NA	TRBV6-5	once	TRBJ2-7	CASSPATRAGYEQYF	TGTGCCAGCAGTCCCGCGACTAGGGCAGGCTACGAGCAGTACTTC
NA	TRBV10-2	NA	TRBJ1-5	CASSDRGQQPQHF	TGCGCCAGCAGTGACAGGGGCCAGCAGCCCCAGCATTTT
TRBD1	TRBV6-5	NA	TRBJ1-1	CASSYWQGATEAFF	TGTGCCAGCAGTTACTGGCAGGGGGCCACTGAAGCTTTCTTT
NA	TRBV6-6	NA	TRBJ1-6	CASSYPSYGSPLHF	TGTGCCAGCAGTTACCCAAGTTACGGTTCACCCCTCCACTTT
NA	TRBV5-1	NA	TRBJ1-5	CASSLAGAGQPQHF	TGCGCCAGCAGCTTGGCTGGGGCCGGCCAGCCCCAGCATTTT
TRBD2	TRBV11-3	NA	TRBJ2-3	CASSSAGGATDTQYF	TGTGCCAGCAGCTCCGCCGGGGGGGCGACAGATACGCAGTATTTT
TRBD2	TRBV15	NA	TRBJ2-3	CATSSARTSGGERNTQYF	TGTGCCACCAGCAGCGCCAGGACTAGCGGGGGGGAAAGAAATACGCAGTATTTT
TRBD1	TRBV2	NA	TRBJ1-4	CASSVQGWTEKLFF	TGTGCCAGCAGTGTACAGGGGTGGACTGAAAAACTGTTTTTT
NA	TRBV25-1	NA	TRBJ1-2	CASSEAGGVGKYGYTF	TGTGCCAGCAGTGAGGCTGGGGGCGTCGGGAAGTATGGCTACACCTTC
NA	TRBV5-5	NA	TRBJ2-2	CASSLGATGELFF	TGTGCCAGCAGCTTGGGGGCTACCGGGGAGCTGTTTTTT
NA	TRBV18	NA	TRBJ1-5	CASSPARGSNQPQHF	TGTGCCAGCTCACCGGCAAGGGGAAGCAATCAGCCCCAGCATTTT
NA	TRBV2	NA	TRBJ1-5	CASTRGNQPQHF	TGTGCCAGCACCCGGGGCAATCAGCCCCAGCATTTT
TRBD1	TRBV11-2	NA	TRBJ2-2	CASTPRGLNTGELFF	TGTGCCAGCACCCCCAGGGGGTTGAACACCGGGGAGCTGTTTTTT
NA	TRBV28	NA	TRBJ1-3	CASSEGISGNTIYF	TGTGCCAGCAGCGAGGGCATCTCTGGAAACACCATATATTTT
TRBD1	TRBV27	NA	TRBJ2-7	CASSFFLGTGVYEQYF	TGTGCCAGCAGTTTTTTTCTCGGGACAGGGGTCTACGAGCAGTACTTC
NA	TRBV19	NA	TRBJ2-3	CASSSGSSTDTQYF	TGTGCCAGTAGTAGCGGGTCTAGCACAGATACGCAGTATTTT
NA	TRBV6-5	NA	TRBJ2-5	CASTSWGRETQYF	TGTGCCAGCACGAGTTGGGGCCGAGAGACCCAGTACTTC
TRBD2	TRBV7-3	NA	TRBJ2-3	CASSLRGGATDTQYF	TGTGCCAGCAGCTTAAGGGGAGGGGCTACAGATACGCAGTATTTT
NA	TRBV9	NA	TRBJ2-5	CASSPSVSRTLQETQYF	TGTGCCAGCAGCCCCTCCGTCTCACGGACACTCCAAGAGACCCAGTACTTC
NA	TRBV1	NA	TRBJ2-2	CTSSHPSPPIAGGGTGELFF	TGCACCAGCAGCCATCCCAGCCCGCCAATAGCGGGGGGGGGCACCGGGGAGCTGTTTTTT
NA	TRBV6-6	NA	TRBJ1-1	CASSYEGDTEAFF	TGTGCCAGCAGTTACGAAGGGGACACTGAAGCTTTCTTT
NA	TRBV6-5	few	TRBJ2-2	CASSYFQGSDGELFF	TGTGCCAGCAGTTACTTTCAGGGGAGTGACGGGGAGCTGTTTTTT
TRBD2	TRBV4-1	NA	TRBJ2-3	CASSQAGRGWTTDTQYF	TGCGCCAGCAGCCAAGCCGGGAGGGGGTGGACCACAGATACGCAGTATTTT
TRBD1	TRBV5-1	once	TRBJ1-5	CASSLGQGGNQPQHF	TGCGCCAGCAGCTTGGGACAGGGGGGCAATCAGCCCCAGCATTTT
TRBD2	TRBV3-1/TRBV3-2	NA	TRBJ2-3	CASSQAGLAGDSTDTQYF	TGTGCCAGCAGCCAAGCGGGACTAGCGGGAGATAGCACAGATACGCAGTATTTT
NA	TRBV6-5	NA	TRBJ1-1	CASGIQDSHTEAFF	TGTGCCAGCGGGATACAGGACAGCCACACTGAAGCTTTCTTT
NA	TRBV11-1	once	TRBJ1-1	CASSPLWRVPEAFF	TGTGCCAGCAGCCCGCTGTGGAGGGTCCCTGAAGCTTTCTTT
NA	TRBV12-3/TRBV12-4	once	TRBJ2-7	CASSWTVYEQYF	TGTGCCAGCAGTTGGACAGTCTACGAGCAGTACTTC
NA	TRBV7-9	NA	TRBJ1-4	CASSLGVGPTTNEKLFF	TGTGCCAGCAGCTTAGGGGTGGGCCCGACTACAAATGAAAAACTGTTTTTT
TRBD1	TRBV28	NA	TRBJ1-2	CASSRPTGTGGGGYTF	TGTGCCAGCAGCCGCCCTACCGGGACAGGGGGGGGTGGCTACACCTTC
TRBD1	TRBV5-1	NA	TRBJ2-5	CASSPPSGTGGETQYF	TGCGCCAGCAGCCCGCCCTCCGGGACAGGGGGAGAGACCCAGTACTTC
NA	TRBV6-5	NA	TRBJ2-5	CASNRGQQETQYF	TGTGCCAGCAATCGGGGACAACAAGAGACCCAGTACTTC
TRBD2	TRBV6-2/TRBV6-3	NA	TRBJ2-2	CASSYLSLAGGKHGELFF	TGTGCCAGCAGTTACCTCAGCCTAGCGGGAGGAAAGCACGGGGAGCTGTTTTTT
TRBD1	TRBV4-2	NA	TRBJ2-7	CASSPDRGSYEQYF	TGTGCCAGCAGCCCCGACAGGGGATCCTACGAGCAGTACTTC
TRBD2	TRBV2	once	TRBJ2-1	CARTTSTGDEQFF	TGTGCCAGAACGACTAGCACGGGGGATGAGCAGTTCTTC
TRBD1	TRBV5-5	NA	TRBJ1-5	CASSLGGTDSNQPQHF	TGTGCCAGCAGCTTGGGGGGGACAGATAGCAATCAGCCCCAGCATTTT
NA	TRBV2	NA	TRBJ2-4	CASSSVRVGAKNIQYF	TGTGCCAGCTCAAGCGTCAGGGTGGGGGCCAAAAACATTCAGTACTTC
NA	TRBV19	NA	TRBJ1-5	CASSTQIQPQHF	TGTGCCAGTAGTACCCAGATCCAGCCCCAGCATTTT